Presented here are 22 T cell receptor beta chains from one specimen sequenced in a study of prognosis after radiotherapy for stage I lung cancer. The study amplified the TCR beta CDR3 region from genomic DNA. This amplification was carried out by two rounds of multiplex PCR. Gene-specific TRBV and TRBJ primers were used in PCR round one. One entry per CDR3 protein, called by TCRdb with MiXCR from the multiplex PCR reads. The table records tens of thousands of distinct CDR3 sequences, about 45% of them present only once. Sequenced material: PBMCs, taken before or after stereotactic body radiation therapy (not recorded which). These receptors all stem from a donor aged 50 or older with non-small cell lung cancer.

By sample share, this clonotype is medium-sized. This chain joins TRBV9 and TRBJ2-2; D unresolved. CDR1 and CDR2 (germline): SGDLS, YYNGEE. CDR3 size: 12 residues. V shed 4 bases and J shed 7 bases, with 8 bases lying between them. In DNA form, the CDR3 reads TGTGCCAGCAGCCTTTATTTCGGGGAGCTGTTTTTT. Translating it yields CASSLYFGELFF.

On this clonotype itself: A read error may account for a junction end that differs from germline. V is TRBV6-1 and J is TRBJ1-5, with D tentatively TRBD1 (6 bases). The CDR3 sequence is 15 residues long. Germline CDR1 and CDR2: MNHNS and SASEGT. As DNA, the CDR3 is TGTGCCAGCATTGACCTACAGGGAGGCAATCATCCCCAGCATTTT. Residues: CASIDLQGGNHPQHF.

By share, this clonotype ranks as medium-sized. This rearrangement joins TRBV6-4 to TRBJ1-2; TRBD1 is a possible D gene (6 bases). This CDR3 contains 13 residues. From germline, CDR1 is MRHNA and CDR2 SNTAGT. Trimming removed 2 bases from V and 7 bases from J, with 11 bases in between. The CDR3 reads CASSDRDTGGYTF. CDR3 nucleotides: TGTGCCAGCAGTGACAGGGACACCGGTGGCTACACCTTC.

This clonotype was seen ten or more times. J is TRBJ2-5 and V is TRBV19, with D possibly called TRBD1 or TRBD2 (6 bases each). The V end was cut by 1 base, the J end by 8 bases, with 20 bases between. CDR3 size: 16 residues. Per germline, CDR1 LNHDA and CDR2 SQIVND (reference sequence). This CDR3 reads CASSIVGGTAGNTQYF. Written as DNA, the CDR3 is TGTGCCAGTAGTATAGTAGGGGGGACCGCCGGTAATACCCAGTACTTC.

Details on this clonotype: This sequence is one base from a far larger clone and is likely a read error. No conserved phenylalanine or tryptophan is present at the end of the CDR3, so a read error is the likely explanation. The V call is TRBV6-4, the J call TRBJ2-7; 9 bases are a match to TRBD2. CDR3 length: 16 residues. Germline V gives CDR1 MRHNA, CDR2 SNTAGT. The junction had 10 bases not matched to a gene; V was cut back by 5 bases and J by 2 bases. This CDR3 reads CASSPGRREGTYEQYL. CDR3 nucleotide sequence: TGTGCCAGCAGTCCAGGGCGGCGGGAGGGCACCTACGAGCAGTACTTA.

This chain connects TRBV4-3 to TRBJ1-6; D not resolved. This CDR3 comprises 16 residues. Deletions cut 0 bases from V and 9 bases from J, with 15 bases between. Germline V lookup: CDR1 LGHNA, CDR2 YSLEER. DNA for the CDR3: TGCGCCAGCAGCCAAGAAATCGCTGGAAACACTTCACCCCTCCACTTT. Its protein product is CASSQEIAGNTSPLHF.

The rearrangement uses TRBV3-1 and TRBJ2-2; D not resolved. Germline V gene data show CDR1 as LGHDT and CDR2 as YNNKEL (reference sequence). This CDR3 region has 15 residues. The V end was cut by 2 bases, the J end by 4 bases, with 11 bases between. The CDR3 coding sequence is TGTGCCAGCAGCCAATCGCTAGTGGCCACCGGGGAGCTGTTTTTT. Its protein is CASSQSLVATGELFF.

By proportion, this clonotype is medium-sized (0.01 to 0.1%). For the CDR3, the DNA is TGTGCCAGCAGTTGGTCCTGGGACGCCGACAATGAGCAGTTCTTC. It specifies CASSWSWDADNEQFF. The V gene is TRBV6-9, the J gene TRBJ2-1; D may be TRBD1 or TRBD2 (5 bases each). CDR3 length: 15 residues. Trimming took 4 bases from V and 5 from J, leaving 15 bases between them. From germline, CDR1 is MNHGY and CDR2 SVAAGI.

This clonotype appeared many times. The chain combines TRBV7-6 with TRBJ2-1; 9 bases line up with TRBD2. The length of the CDR3 is 18 residues. From germline, CDR1 is SGHVS and CDR2 FNYEAQ. The ends lost 5 bases at V and 1 base at J; junction bases unmatched: 12. CDR3: CASSLRDVGLASYNEQFF. The CDR3 region has the DNA TGTGCCAGCAGCCTCCGGGACGTGGGACTAGCATCCTACAATGAGCAGTTCTTC.

This clonotype was counted a single time. It is likely a read error: a sequence one base away is far more abundant. In DNA form, the CDR3 reads TGTGCCAGCAGTTACCTGGGGTACGATCAGTACTTC. Its protein product is CASSYLGYDQYF. The rearrangement links TRBV6-4 to TRBJ2-7; D gene ambiguous. The length of the CDR3 is 12 residues. CDR1 and CDR2 (germline): MRHNA, SNTAGT.

With respect to this clonotype: One junction end does not reproduce the germline sequence, and a read error may be involved. V gene TRBV27 combines with J gene TRBJ1-1; D unclear. The CDR3 sequence is 13 residues long. Germline CDR1 MNHEY, CDR2 SMNVEV (reference sequence). CDR3 protein: CASSTDLNTEALF. The CDR3 DNA reads TGTGCCAGCAGTACAGACTTGAACACTGAAGCTTTATTT.

The genes are TRBV20-1 and TRBJ2-5; a possible D gene is TRBD2 (6 bases). The CDR3 runs to 13 residues. CDR1 and CDR2 (germline): DFQATT, SNEGSKA (reference sequence). V lost 6 bases and J lost 5, with 16 bases in between. CDR3 nucleotide sequence: TGCAGTGCCGCGGGGCCTAGTGGGGAGACCCAGTACTTC. It encodes CSAAGPSGETQYF.

V and J are TRBV25-1 and TRBJ1-2; 7 nucleotides align to TRBD1. J gave up 4 bases and V 7 bases, and 9 bases lay outside the gene matches. The germline CDR1 and CDR2 sequences are MGHDK and SYGVNS. There are 14 residues in the CDR3. CDR3 DNA: TGTGCCAGCACTAGTGACAGGGATGCCTATGGCTACACCTTC. Its protein is CASTSDRDAYGYTF.

This clonotype was seen repeatedly, ten times or more. The chain employs TRBV6-1 and TRBJ1-1, with D tentatively TRBD1 (6 bases). Looked up from germline, CDR1 is MNHNS and CDR2 is SASEGT. There are 13 residues in the CDR3. The V and J ends lost 5 bases and 2 bases respectively, with 9 bases between them. The CDR3 DNA sequence: TGTGCCAGCAGTAACAGGGTAAACACTGAAGCTTTCTTT. It is translated as CASSNRVNTEAFF.

This clonotype was seen more than once but under ten times. The chain couples TRBV6-2 or TRBV6-3 to TRBJ1-4, with no clear D. This CDR3 is built from 12 residues. V lost 7 bases and J lost 9, with 12 bases in between. Germline-derived CDR1 and CDR2 are MNHEY and SVGEGT. The CDR3 region has the DNA TGTGCCAGCACCGCTCGAGGTAAAAAACTGTTTTTT. As protein: CASTARGKKLFF.

This clonotype has at least ten counts. The rearrangement uses TRBV4-3 and TRBJ2-1; the match to TRBD1 covers 7 bases. CDR3 length equals 17 residues. The germline gives CDR1 LGHNA, CDR2 YSLEER. With V trimmed by 0 bases and J by 1 base, 6 bases remained unmatched. CDR3 region: CASSQDRSRGSYNEQFF. CDR3 coding DNA: TGCGCCAGCAGCCAAGATCGGTCCAGGGGGTCCTACAATGAGCAGTTCTTC.

Concerning this clonotype: One end of the junction varies from germline; a read error may be responsible. The J gene is TRBJ1-1, the V gene TRBV6-2 or TRBV6-3, with D tentatively TRBD1 (6 bases). This CDR3 is built from 13 residues. Per germline, CDR1 MNHEY and CDR2 SVGEGT. The CDR3 bases are TGTTCCAGCAGTCTCGGGGGCGGATCCGAAGCTTTCTTT. As protein: CSSSLGGGSEAFF.

The V gene is TRBV27, the J gene TRBJ2-1; D might be TRBD1 or TRBD2, each matching 5 bases. There are 14 residues in the CDR3. The germline V gene has CDR1 MNHEY and CDR2 SMNVEV (reference sequence). V was cut by 5 bases and J by 12 bases, with 20 bases left in between. CDR3 residues: CASSGTGTQRRQFF. CDR3 bases: TGTGCCAGCAGTGGAACCGGGACGCAACGTCGGCAGTTCTTC.

This chain joins TRBV20-1 and TRBJ2-7; 9 positions match TRBD2. The junction had 8 bases not matched to a gene; V was cut back by 1 base and J by 4 bases. Germline loops: CDR1 DFQATT, CDR2 SNEGSKA (reference sequence). The CDR3 covers 15 residues. The CDR3 region has the DNA TGCAGTGCTAGAGTCCGGACTAGCGTGAGTTACGAGCAGTACTTC. Amino acid sequence: CSARVRTSVSYEQYF.

This clonotype was recorded at least ten times. The chain carries TRBV11-1 and TRBJ2-7; perhaps D is TRBD1 or TRBD2 (6 bases each). The CDR3 sequence is 16 residues long. CDR1 SGHAT and CDR2 FQDESV come from the germline V gene (reference sequence). The ends were cut back, 5 bases at V and 4 bases at J, with 21 bases in the middle. The CDR3 DNA is TGTGCCAGCAGCCCCCGGTACGGGGGCGCGAAGTACGAGCAGTACTTC. It codes for CASSPRYGGAKYEQYF.

V and J are TRBV19 and TRBJ2-2, with TRBD2 identical over 9 bases. Per germline, CDR1 LNHDA and CDR2 SQIVND (reference sequence). The J segment lost 3 bases and the V segment lost 3 bases, leaving 11 bases of the junction unmatched. The length of the CDR3 is 18 residues. In nucleotides, the CDR3 is TGTGCCAGTAGTATTGGTAGGGGTAGCGGGAGAGACACCGGGGAGCTGTTTTTT. This encodes CASSIGRGSGRDTGELFF.

Concerning this clonotype: A far larger clone is only one base removed, so a read error is likely. The chain has TRBV6-1 and TRBJ1-1, with D unresolved. The CDR3 is 12 residues long. V lost 6 bases, J lost 2 bases, and 7 bases lay in between. The germline gives CDR1 MNHNS, CDR2 SASEGT. CDR3 nucleotide sequence: TGTGCCAGCAGCGGGATCAACACTGAAGCTTTCTTT. It encodes CASSGINTEAFF.